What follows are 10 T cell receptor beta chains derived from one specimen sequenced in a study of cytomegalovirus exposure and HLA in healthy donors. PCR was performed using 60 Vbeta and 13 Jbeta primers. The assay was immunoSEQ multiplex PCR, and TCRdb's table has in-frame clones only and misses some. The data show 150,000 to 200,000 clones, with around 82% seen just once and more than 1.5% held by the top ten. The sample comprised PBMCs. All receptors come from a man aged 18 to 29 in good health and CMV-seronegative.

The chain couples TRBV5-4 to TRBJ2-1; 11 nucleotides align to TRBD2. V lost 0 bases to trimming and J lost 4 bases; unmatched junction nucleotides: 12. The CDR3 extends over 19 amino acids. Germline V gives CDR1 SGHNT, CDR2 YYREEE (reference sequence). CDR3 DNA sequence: TGTGCCAGCAGCTTGGTCGGGACTAGCGGAATAAAATTTTACAATGAGCAGTTCTTC. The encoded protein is CASSLVGTSGIKFYNEQFF.

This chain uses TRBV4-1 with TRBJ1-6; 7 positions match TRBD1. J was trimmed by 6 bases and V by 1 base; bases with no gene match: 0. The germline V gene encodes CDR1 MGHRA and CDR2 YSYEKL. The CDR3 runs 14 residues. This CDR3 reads CASSQGQGNSPLHF. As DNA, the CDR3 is TGCGCCAGCAGCCAAGGACAGGGTAATTCACCCCTCCACTTT.

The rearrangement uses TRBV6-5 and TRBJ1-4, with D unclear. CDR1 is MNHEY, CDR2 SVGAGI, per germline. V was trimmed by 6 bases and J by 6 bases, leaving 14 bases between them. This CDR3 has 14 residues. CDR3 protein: CASSPARGDEKLFF. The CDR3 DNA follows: TGTGCCAGCAGCCCCGCCCGCGGAGATGAAAAACTGTTTTTT.

Here the CDR3 DNA reads TGTGCCAGCAGCACCGGACAGGTCGGCTATGGCTACACCTTC. It is translated as CASSTGQVGYGYTF. V and J are TRBV11-2 and TRBJ1-2, with 7 bases aligning to TRBD1. Germline assignment: CDR1 SGHAT and CDR2 FQNNGV. The CDR3 extends over 14 amino acids. V lost 5 bases to trimming and J lost 4 bases; unmatched junction nucleotides: 7.

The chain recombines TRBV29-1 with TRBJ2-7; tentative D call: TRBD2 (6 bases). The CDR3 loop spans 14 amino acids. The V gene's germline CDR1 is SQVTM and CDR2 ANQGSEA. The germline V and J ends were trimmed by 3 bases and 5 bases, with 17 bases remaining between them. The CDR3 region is CSVDLGAPGDEQYF. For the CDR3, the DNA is TGCAGCGTTGACTTAGGGGCGCCGGGGGACGAGCAGTACTTC.

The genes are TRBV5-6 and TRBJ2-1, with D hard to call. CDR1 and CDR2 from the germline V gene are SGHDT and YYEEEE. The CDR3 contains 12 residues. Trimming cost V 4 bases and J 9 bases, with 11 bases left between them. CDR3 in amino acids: CASSLRFGEQFF. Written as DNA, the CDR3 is TGTGCCAGCAGCCTCCGGTTCGGTGAGCAGTTCTTC. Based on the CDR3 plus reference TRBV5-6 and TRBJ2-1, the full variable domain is DAGVTQSPTHLIKTRGQQVTLRCSPKSGHDTVSWYQQALGQGPQFIFQYYEEEERQRGNFPDRFSGHQFPNYSSELNVNALLLGDSALYLCASSLRFGEQFFGPGTRLTVL.

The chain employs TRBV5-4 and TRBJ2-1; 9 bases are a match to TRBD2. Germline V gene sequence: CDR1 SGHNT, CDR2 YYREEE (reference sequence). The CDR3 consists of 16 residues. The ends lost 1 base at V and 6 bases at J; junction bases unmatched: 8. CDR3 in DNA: TGTGCCAGCAGCTTGTGGGCGGGAGGGCCTGTCAATGAGCAGTTCTTC. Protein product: CASSLWAGGPVNEQFF.

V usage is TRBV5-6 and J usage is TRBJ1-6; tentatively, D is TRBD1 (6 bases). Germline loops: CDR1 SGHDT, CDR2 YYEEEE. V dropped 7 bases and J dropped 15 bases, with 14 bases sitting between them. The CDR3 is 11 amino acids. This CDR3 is CASGAHRDLHF. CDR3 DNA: TGTGCCAGCGGCGCACACAGGGACCTCCACTTT.

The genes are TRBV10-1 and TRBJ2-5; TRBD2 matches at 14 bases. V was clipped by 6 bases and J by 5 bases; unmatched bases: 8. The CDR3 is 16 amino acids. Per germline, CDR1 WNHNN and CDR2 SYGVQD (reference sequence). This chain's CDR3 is CASRGLAGEYGETQYF. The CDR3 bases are TGCGCCAGCAGGGGACTAGCGGGAGAGTATGGGGAGACCCAGTACTTC.

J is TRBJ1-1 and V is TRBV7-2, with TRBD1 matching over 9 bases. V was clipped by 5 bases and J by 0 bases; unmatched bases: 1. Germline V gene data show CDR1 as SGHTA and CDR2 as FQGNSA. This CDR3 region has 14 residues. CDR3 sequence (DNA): TGTGCCAGCAGCCGGGACAGGGTGAACACTGAAGCTTTCTTT. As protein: CASSRDRVNTEAFF.